The T cell receptor (beta chain) under discussion was sequenced for a study of long-term antiretroviral therapy in people with HIV. Researchers report immunoSEQ v3.0 was run at survey level. The table came from immunoSEQ multiplex PCR; TCRdb's copy has only in-frame clones and leaves some out. The sample contains roughly 17,000 clones, approximately 95% of which appear only once. This clone was counted once. The CDR3 covers 15 residues. Looked up from germline, CDR1 is LNHDA and CDR2 is SQIVND (reference sequence). V was pared by 4 bases and J by 3 bases, with 7 bases of the junction left unmatched. The chain links TRBV19 to TRBJ2-7, with 9 nucleotides matching TRBD1. This sample comprised unsorted PBMCs, obtained 10 to 13 years after starting antiretroviral therapy. The sequence was obtained from a man aged 25 to 45 with HIV. The CDR3 nucleotides are TGTGCCAGTAGTACCTCCGGGACAGGGTACTACGAGCAGTACTTC. Amino acid sequence: CASSTSGTGYYEQYF.